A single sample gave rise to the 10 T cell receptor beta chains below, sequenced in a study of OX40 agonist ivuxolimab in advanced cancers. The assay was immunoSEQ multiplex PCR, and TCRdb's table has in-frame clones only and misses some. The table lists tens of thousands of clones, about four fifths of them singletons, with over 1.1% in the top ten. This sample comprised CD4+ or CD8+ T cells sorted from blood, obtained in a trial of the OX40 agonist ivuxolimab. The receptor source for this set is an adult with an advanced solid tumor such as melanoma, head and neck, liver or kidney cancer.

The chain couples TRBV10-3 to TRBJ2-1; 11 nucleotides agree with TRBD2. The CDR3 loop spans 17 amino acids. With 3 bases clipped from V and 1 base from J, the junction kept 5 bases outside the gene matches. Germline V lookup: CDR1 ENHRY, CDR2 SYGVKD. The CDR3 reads CAISETSGSLSYNEQFF. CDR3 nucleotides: TGTGCCATCAGTGAAACTAGCGGGAGCTTGTCCTACAATGAGCAGTTCTTC.

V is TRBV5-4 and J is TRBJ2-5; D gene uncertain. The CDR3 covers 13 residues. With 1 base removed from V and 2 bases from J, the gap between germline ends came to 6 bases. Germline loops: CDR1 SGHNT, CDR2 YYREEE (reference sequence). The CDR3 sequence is CASSLRRQETQYF. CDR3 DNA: TGTGCCAGCAGCTTGCGAAGACAAGAGACCCAGTACTTC.

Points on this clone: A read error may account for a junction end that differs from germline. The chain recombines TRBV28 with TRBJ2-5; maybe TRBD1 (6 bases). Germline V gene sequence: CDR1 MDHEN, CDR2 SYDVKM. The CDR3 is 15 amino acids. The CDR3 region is CASSLWTVTEETQYF. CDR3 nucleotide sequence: TGTGCCAGCAGTCTATGGACAGTAACGGAGGAGACCCAGTACTTC.

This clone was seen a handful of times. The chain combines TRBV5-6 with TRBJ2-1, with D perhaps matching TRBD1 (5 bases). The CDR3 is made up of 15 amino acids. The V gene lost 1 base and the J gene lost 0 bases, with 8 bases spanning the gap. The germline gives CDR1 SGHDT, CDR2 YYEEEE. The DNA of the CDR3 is TGTGCCAGCAGCTTGAGGGGCCGCTCCTACAATGAGCAGTTCTTC. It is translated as CASSLRGRSYNEQFF.

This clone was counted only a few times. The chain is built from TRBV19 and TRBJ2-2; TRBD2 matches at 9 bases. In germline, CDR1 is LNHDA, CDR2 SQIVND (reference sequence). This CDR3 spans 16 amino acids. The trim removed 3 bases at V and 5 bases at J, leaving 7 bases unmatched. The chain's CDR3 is CASSIWRGGQTGELFF. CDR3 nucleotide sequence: TGTGCCAGTAGTATTTGGCGGGGGGGCCAGACCGGGGAGCTGTTTTTT.

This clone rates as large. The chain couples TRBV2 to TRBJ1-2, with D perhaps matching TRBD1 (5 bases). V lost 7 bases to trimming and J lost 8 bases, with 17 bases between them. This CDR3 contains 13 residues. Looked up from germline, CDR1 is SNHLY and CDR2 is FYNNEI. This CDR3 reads CASKGDGVRGYTF. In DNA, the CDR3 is TGTGCCAGCAAAGGGGACGGCGTACGAGGCTACACCTTC.

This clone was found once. The CDR3 region has the DNA TGTGCCAGCAGCTTACCTCTCGACGTTGTACTGGAACTTAGCTCCTACAATGAGCAGTTCTTC. Protein sequence: CASSLPLDVVLELSSYNEQFF. The chain is built from TRBV7-8 and TRBJ2-1; D is undetermined. Germline V gene lookup returns CDR1 SGHVS and CDR2 FQNEAQ. Trimming pared 2 bases from V and 0 bases from J, leaving 26 bases between. The CDR3 is made up of 21 amino acids.

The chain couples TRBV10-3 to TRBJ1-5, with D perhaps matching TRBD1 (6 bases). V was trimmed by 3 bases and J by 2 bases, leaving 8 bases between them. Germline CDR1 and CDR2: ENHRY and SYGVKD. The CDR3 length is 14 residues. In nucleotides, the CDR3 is TGTGCCATCAGTGAACAGGGCGGCAATCAGCCCCAGCATTTT. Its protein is CAISEQGGNQPQHF.

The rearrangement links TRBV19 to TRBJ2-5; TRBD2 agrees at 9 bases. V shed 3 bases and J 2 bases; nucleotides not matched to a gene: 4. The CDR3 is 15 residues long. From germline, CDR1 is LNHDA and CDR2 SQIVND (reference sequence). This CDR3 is CASSMAAGGQETQYF. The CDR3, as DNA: TGTGCCAGTAGTATGGCAGCGGGAGGACAAGAGACCCAGTACTTC.

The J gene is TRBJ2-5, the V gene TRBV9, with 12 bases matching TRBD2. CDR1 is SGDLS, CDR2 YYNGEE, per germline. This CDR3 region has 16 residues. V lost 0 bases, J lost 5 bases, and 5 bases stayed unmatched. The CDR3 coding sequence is TGTGCCAGCAGCGTAGCTACGCTAGCGGGGGGGGAGACCCAGTACTTC. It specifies CASSVATLAGGETQYF.